This entry lists 18 T cell receptor beta chains sequenced from one sample in a study of shared clonotypes between healthy human individuals. The data were produced by immunoSEQ multiplex PCR, yet TCRdb's version contains in-frame clones alone and is incomplete. The sample carries millions of clones, 95% recorded once. Sequenced material: naive CD4+ T cells sorted from blood. Subset reported: CD45RA+ positively selected. The receptors stem from a man younger than 30 in good health.

This clone was seen just once. The chain recombines TRBV28 with TRBJ1-2; possibly TRBD1 for D (5 bases). The V end was cut by 6 bases, the J end by 4 bases, with 15 bases between. This CDR3 is built from 14 residues. Germline V gene sequence: CDR1 MDHEN, CDR2 SYDVKM. The CDR3 spells CASSQGLGGYGYTF. Here the CDR3 DNA reads TGTGCCAGCAGCCAGGGTCTCGGAGGCTATGGCTACACCTTC.

The gene calls are TRBV4-3 and TRBJ1-2; no definite D call. The germline V gene encodes CDR1 LGHNA and CDR2 YSLEER. This CDR3 spans 16 amino acids. Trimming left V 5 bases short and J 0 bases short, with 16 bases between. CDR3 bases: TGCGCCAGCAGCGGGTTTTTTGGGGTGACTAACTATGGCTACACCTTC. This sequence encodes CASSGFFGVTNYGYTF.

CDR3 protein: CASSLVGQGDGTGELFF. The CDR3 DNA reads as TGCGCCAGCAGCTTGGTAGGACAGGGGGATGGCACCGGGGAGCTGTTTTTT. This chain connects TRBV5-1 to TRBJ2-2; 10 bases map to TRBD1. J gave up 4 bases and V 0 bases, and 6 bases lay outside the gene matches. Germline CDR1 and CDR2: SGHRS and YFSETQ. This CDR3 is built from 17 residues.

There are a few counts of this clone. The J gene is TRBJ1-2, the V gene TRBV7-9; possibly TRBD1 for D (5 bases). CDR3 length: 15 residues. Germline lookup yields CDR1 SEHNR and CDR2 FQNEAQ (reference sequence). Trimming shortened V by 0 bases and J by 2 bases, and 10 bases separated the two germline ends. Here the CDR3 reads CASSLAGAGNYGYTF. In DNA, the CDR3 is TGTGCCAGCAGCTTAGCAGGGGCAGGGAACTATGGCTACACCTTC.

This clone was recorded only once. The chain employs TRBV9 and TRBJ2-5, with 10 positions matching TRBD2. Germline loops: CDR1 SGDLS, CDR2 YYNGEE. The CDR3 has 13 residues. Trimming took 5 bases from V and 7 from J; bases not matched to a gene: 5. The CDR3 loop is CASRSSGSATQYF. The CDR3 nucleotides read TGTGCCAGCAGGTCTAGCGGGAGTGCGACCCAGTACTTC.

Here the CDR3 reads CASSEWGGASTDTQYF. The CDR3, as DNA: TGTGCCAGCAGTGAATGGGGCGGGGCAAGCACAGATACGCAGTATTTT. The chain is built from TRBV25-1 and TRBJ2-3, with D possibly being TRBD2 (6 bases). This CDR3 has 16 residues. V was trimmed by 1 base and J by 0 bases, leaving 11 bases between them. The V gene's germline CDR1 is MGHDK and CDR2 SYGVNS.

V gene TRBV5-1 combines with J gene TRBJ1-2, with D perhaps matching TRBD1 (5 bases). The V end lost 1 base, the J end lost 5 bases, and 9 bases lay between the germline ends. Germline CDR1 is SGHRS and CDR2 is YFSETQ. The CDR3 length is 13 residues. The CDR3 coding sequence is TGCGCCAGCAGCTTGACAGGTCCTTATGGCTACACCTTC. The encoded protein is CASSLTGPYGYTF.

The table lists this clone with a few counts. The chain has TRBV28 and TRBJ2-5; TRBD1 agrees at 7 bases. This CDR3 comprises 15 residues. J was trimmed by 3 bases and V by 6 bases; bases with no gene match: 10. Germline V lookup: CDR1 MDHEN, CDR2 SYDVKM. The CDR3 reads CASRPSGQSKETQYF. The CDR3 DNA sequence: TGTGCCAGCAGACCTTCGGGACAGAGTAAAGAGACCCAGTACTTC.

This clone showed up many times. V and J are TRBV30 and TRBJ2-7; no definite D call. Germline V gives CDR1 GTSNPN, CDR2 SVGIG (reference sequence). V was shortened by 5 bases and J by 1 base, with 18 bases between the two germline ends. The CDR3 is 15 amino acids. CDR3 nucleotide sequence: TGTGCCTGGTTCGCCCGCCTCATATGGTCCTACGAGCAGTACTTC. Translated, it gives CAWFARLIWSYEQYF.

Notes on this clone: One junction end does not reproduce the germline sequence, and a read error may be involved. In DNA, the CDR3 is TGTGCCGGCAGCTTAGCCGAGACTCCGAATTCACCCCTCCACTTT. It encodes CAGSLAETPNSPLHF. This rearrangement joins TRBV11-2 to TRBJ1-6; D not resolved. Germline V lookup: CDR1 SGHAT, CDR2 FQNNGV. The CDR3 runs 15 residues.

V gene TRBV7-8 combines with J gene TRBJ1-6; 8 bases line up with TRBD1. CDR1 SGHVS and CDR2 FQNEAQ come from the germline V gene. CDR3 length: 16 amino acids. V lost 2 bases, J lost 6 bases, and 6 bases stayed unmatched. CDR3 sequence (DNA): TGTGCCAGCAGCTTATTCGGACAGGGAGTTAATTCACCCCTCCACTTT. As protein: CASSLFGQGVNSPLHF.

This rearrangement joins TRBV9 to TRBJ1-6, with no clear D. From germline, CDR1 is SGDLS and CDR2 YYNGEE. Trimming took off 4 bases at V and 0 bases at J, with 17 bases between the two ends. The CDR3 covers 18 residues. The CDR3 DNA reads as TGTGCCAGCAGCCCAAAGAGGACCGTCAGCTCCTATAATTCACCCCTCCACTTT. This sequence encodes CASSPKRTVSSYNSPLHF.

This clone was seen a single time. This chain joins TRBV18 and TRBJ2-1; 8 nucleotides align to TRBD2. The CDR3 is 14 residues long. Germline CDR1 reads KGHSH; CDR2 reads LQKENI. The ends lost 3 bases at V and 6 bases at J; junction bases unmatched: 4. The CDR3 is CASSPFRGGNEQFF. CDR3 DNA: TGTGCCAGCTCACCCTTCCGGGGGGGCAATGAGCAGTTCTTC.

V gene TRBV7-2 combines with J gene TRBJ1-5; 8 positions match TRBD1. Germline lookup yields CDR1 SGHTA and CDR2 FQGNSA. The CDR3 consists of 15 residues. V lost 2 bases and J lost 7; bases outside the gene matches: 7. The CDR3 region is CASSLTGTGPQPQHF. CDR3 in DNA: TGTGCCAGCAGCTTAACCGGGACAGGTCCCCAGCCCCAGCATTTT.

The CDR3 bases are TGTGCCAGCAGTTACGCAGACGTGGTGTCCTACGAGCAGTACTTC. Amino acid sequence: CASSYADVVSYEQYF. The chain combines TRBV6-6 with TRBJ2-7, with D unclear. The CDR3 spans 15 residues. Germline CDR1 MNHNY, CDR2 SVGAGI (reference sequence). The V end was cut by 2 bases, the J end by 1 base, with 12 bases between.

The chain links TRBV4-1 to TRBJ1-2; no reliable D call. CDR1 and CDR2 (germline): MGHRA, YSYEKL. The CDR3 spans 16 residues. V dropped 4 bases and J dropped 4 bases, with 19 bases sitting between them. CDR3: CASSPSDGRLTYGYTF. CDR3 sequence (DNA): TGCGCCAGCAGCCCCAGTGATGGCCGCCTAACCTATGGCTACACCTTC.

This chain links TRBV7-2 with TRBJ1-1, with D perhaps matching TRBD1 (6 bases). CDR1 SGHTA and CDR2 FQGNSA come from the germline V gene. The CDR3 has 15 residues. Trimming stripped 5 bases from V and 3 bases from J, with 16 bases between. CDR3 residues: CASSLSGQGYTEAFF. CDR3 in DNA: TGTGCCAGCAGCCTTTCGGGGCAGGGGTACACTGAAGCTTTCTTT.

The chain is built from TRBV5-4 and TRBJ2-7, with 13 bases matching TRBD2. Germline V lookup: CDR1 SGHNT, CDR2 YYREEE (reference sequence). V trimming: 3 bases; J trimming: 4 bases; junction bases outside the gene matches: 4. The CDR3 totals 15 residues. The DNA of the CDR3 is TGTGCCAGCAGCTCCGGACTAGCGGGGGAATACGAGCAGTACTTC. Protein: CASSSGLAGEYEQYF.